The rows below give T cell receptor beta chains drawn from one sample of a study of T cells after yellow fever vaccination. MiXCR, applied by TCRdb to the 5' RACE reads, yields one record per CDR3 protein. The repertoire holds some 69,000 distinct CDR3 sequences, approximately 5% seen once, with around 2.2% in the top ten. The specimen was CD4+ T cells sorted from PBMCs, collected more than 13 days after the first yellow fever vaccination. Source of these receptors: a man younger than 35 who received the YFV17D yellow fever vaccine. Both conserved end residues are part of each CDR3. Each record gives: J gene, D gene, V gene, clone size, CDR3 DNA, CDR3 protein. The D gene is left open where the match is weak. Clone size is shown for a subset of rows, as once, few, many or a class of expanded clone.

>TRBJ1-1|.|TRBV4-3|many
TGCGCCAGCCGGCGGACAGTAAACACTGAAGCTTTCTTT
CASRRTVNTEAFF
>TRBJ1-1|.|TRBV5-1|many
TGCGCCAGCAGCTTGGGGGGGCGAGAAGCTTTCTTT
CASSLGGREAFF
>TRBJ2-5|.|TRBV12-3/TRBV12-4|.
TGTGCCAGCCGTTTAGGACTTAAAGGGACCCAGTACTTC
CASRLGLKGTQYF
>TRBJ2-2|.|TRBV7-2|many
TGTGCCAGCAGCCCATTCGTGGGGGCTCGGACCGGGGAGCTGTTTTTT
CASSPFVGARTGELFF
>TRBJ1-3|TRBD1|TRBV7-8|many
TGTGCCAGCAGCCAGAATGCGGGACAGGGGTACGGAAACACCATATATTTT
CASSQNAGQGYGNTIYF
>TRBJ1-1|.|TRBV7-3|many
TGTGCCAGCAGCGCCGACAGTGTGGGGAACACTGAAGCTTTCTTT
CASSADSVGNTEAFF
>TRBJ2-1|.|TRBV30|many
TGTGCCTGGAGTCAACCTTATAGCTCCTACAATGAGCAGTTCTTC
CAWSQPYSSYNEQFF
>TRBJ2-1|TRBD2|TRBV12-3/TRBV12-4|many
TGTGCCAGCAGTAGGGCTAGCGGGGGTTGGGGTGAGCAGTTCTTC
CASSRASGGWGEQFF
>TRBJ2-5|.|TRBV20-1|.
TGCAGCGGATCGGCGCCCTGGCTTGTTAAGTATGAGACCCAGTACTTC
CSGSAPWLVKYETQYF
>TRBJ2-3|.|TRBV12-3/TRBV12-4|medium-sized
TGTGCCAGCAGTTCCCAGGGGGGAACGCAGTATTTT
CASSSQGGTQYF
>TRBJ1-1|TRBD1|TRBV6-5|many
TGTGCCACCCGGACAGGGGTGTACACTGAAGCTTTCTTT
CATRTGVYTEAFF
>TRBJ1-1|.|TRBV18|many
TGTGCCAGCTCACTTTATACCCTTTCAGAGGGGCCTGAAGCTTTCTTT
CASSLYTLSEGPEAFF
>TRBJ2-3|TRBD1|TRBV19|many
TGTGCCAGTACCGAGGGACAGGGGCGGAATACGCAGTATTTT
CASTEGQGRNTQYF
>TRBJ2-2|.|TRBV11-2|many
TGTGCCAGCAGCTTAATGATGACCGGGGAGCTGTTTTTT
CASSLMMTGELFF
>TRBJ1-5|TRBD1|TRBV12-3/TRBV12-4|many
TGTGCCAGCAGTCCTCGACAGGGGGCACATCAGCCCCAGCATTTT
CASSPRQGAHQPQHF
>TRBJ1-5|.|TRBV5-6|many
TGTGCCAGCAGCTTGGGGTGGGGGCCCCAGCATTTT
CASSLGWGPQHF
>TRBJ2-3|.|TRBV20-1|many
TGCAGTGCTAGCCGGGCGCTAGCGAGGGGAAATACGCAGTATTTT
CSASRALARGNTQYF
>TRBJ2-6|.|TRBV4-2|many
TGTGCCAGCAGCCAAGACCAGAAGCGTTCCGGGGCCAACGTCCTGACTTTC
CASSQDQKRSGANVLTF
>TRBJ1-1|.|TRBV5-1|many
TGCGCCAGCAGCTTGGATCCCATCCCGAACGCTGAAGCTTTCTTT
CASSLDPIPNAEAFF
>TRBJ1-5|.|TRBV6-1|many
TGTGCCAGCGCCGCGGCGAGGGAGTCGTGGCAGCCCCAGCATTTT
CASAAARESWQPQHF
>TRBJ2-1|.|TRBV6-1|many
TGTGCCAGCAAAAACGGGCAGGGATTGTCCCTTTTTGTAGAGCAGTTCTTC
CASKNGQGLSLFVEQFF
>TRBJ2-5|TRBD1|TRBV4-3|many
TGCGCCAGCAGCCAAGATTTAAGGGGGCCGGGAGAGACCCAGTACTTC
CASSQDLRGPGETQYF
>TRBJ1-1|TRBD1|TRBV6-5|many
TGTGCCAGCAGTAGGACAGGGACCTCTCGGGCTGAAGCTTTCTTT
CASSRTGTSRAEAFF
>TRBJ2-3|.|TRBV24-1|many
TGTGCCACCAGAGGCGCGCAGGGCACAGATACGCAGTATTTT
CATRGAQGTDTQYF
>TRBJ2-7|TRBD2|TRBV7-2|many
TGTGCCAGCAGCTTAGTCCGAGCGGGGGCCGCCGGGGAGCAGTACTTC
CASSLVRAGAAGEQYF
>TRBJ1-1|.|TRBV20-1|many
TGCAGTGCTCCGAGGTGGGGAATGAACACTGAAGCTTTCTTT
CSAPRWGMNTEAFF
>TRBJ2-1|.|TRBV19|.
TGTGCCAGTACCGGGTGGAATGAGCAGTTCTTC
CASTGWNEQFF
>TRBJ1-2|.|TRBV18|many
TGTGCCAGCTCACGCGTCACAGGGAAGGGGGATGGCTACACCTTC
CASSRVTGKGDGYTF
>TRBJ1-6|TRBD1|TRBV10-3|many
TGTGCCATCAGATCCGGGACAGGGGTTAGCCGTAATTCACCCCTCCACTTT
CAIRSGTGVSRNSPLHF
>TRBJ2-3|.|TRBV27|.
TGTGCCAGCAGTTTGTGGTGGGCCGGCACAGATACGCAGTATTTT
CASSLWWAGTDTQYF
>TRBJ2-5|.|TRBV3-1|many
TGTGCCAGCAGCCAGAGAGGAGGAGAGACCCAGTACTTC
CASSQRGGETQYF
>TRBJ2-7|TRBD1|TRBV5-1|many
TGCGCCAGCAGCTGGAAGGGACAGGAAAGGAGCGAGCAGTACTTC
CASSWKGQERSEQYF
>TRBJ2-2|.|TRBV9|many
TGTGCCAGCAGCCCAACCTGGACCGGGGAGCTGTTTTTT
CASSPTWTGELFF
>TRBJ2-1|.|TRBV5-4|many
TGTGCCAGCAGCTGGGGGCCTTGGGAGCAGTTCTTC
CASSWGPWEQFF
>TRBJ2-3|TRBD1|TRBV6-2/TRBV6-3|many
TGTGCCAGCAGTTACCGGAGCAGGGGGAGTGGAGATACGCAGTATTTT
CASSYRSRGSGDTQYF
>TRBJ2-1|TRBD2|TRBV6-2/TRBV6-3|.
TGTGCCAGCAGTCTCCGACCTAGCGGGGTTAGAACGGAGCAGTTCTTC
CASSLRPSGVRTEQFF